This T cell receptor (beta chain) was observed in a study of T cells in Graves' hyperthyroidism and ophthalmopathy. Amplified TCR beta CDR3 regions derived from RNA transcripts. Initially, a first-round RT-PCR of the TCR CDR3 employed the HTBI primer set. TCRdb ran MiXCR on the multiplex PCR reads and lists one entry per CDR3 protein. This sample has some 720,000 distinct CDR3 sequences, with roughly 17% found just once. CDR3 length equals 12 residues. V gave up 3 bases and J gave up 5 bases, with 5 bases separating them. This clonotype occurred a few times. The TCR sequence derives from a man aged 18 to 29 with Graves' hyperthyroidism. Sequenced sample: blood. The chain has TRBV12-3 or TRBV12-4 and TRBJ2-1, with no clear D. The DNA for the CDR3 is TGTGCCAGCAGTTTTCGGAACAATGAGCAGTTCTTC. Protein: CASSFRNNEQFF.